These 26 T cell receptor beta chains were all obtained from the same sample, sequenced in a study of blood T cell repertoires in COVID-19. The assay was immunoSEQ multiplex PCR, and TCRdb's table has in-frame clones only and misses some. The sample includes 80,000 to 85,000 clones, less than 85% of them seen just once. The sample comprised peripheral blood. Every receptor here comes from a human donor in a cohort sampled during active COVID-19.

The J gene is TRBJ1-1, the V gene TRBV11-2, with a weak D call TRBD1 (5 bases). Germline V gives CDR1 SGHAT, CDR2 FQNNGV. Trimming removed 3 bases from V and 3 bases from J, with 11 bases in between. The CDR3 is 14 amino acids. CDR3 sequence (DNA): TGTGCCAGCAGCTTTTCGGGACTAGACACTGAAGCTTTCTTT. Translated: CASSFSGLDTEAFF.

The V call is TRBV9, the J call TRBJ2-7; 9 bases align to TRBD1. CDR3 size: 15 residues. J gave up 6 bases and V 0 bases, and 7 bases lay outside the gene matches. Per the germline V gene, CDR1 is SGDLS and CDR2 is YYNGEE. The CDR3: CASSVEGTGYGEQYF. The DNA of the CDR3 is TGTGCCAGCAGCGTAGAAGGGACAGGGTATGGCGAGCAGTACTTC.

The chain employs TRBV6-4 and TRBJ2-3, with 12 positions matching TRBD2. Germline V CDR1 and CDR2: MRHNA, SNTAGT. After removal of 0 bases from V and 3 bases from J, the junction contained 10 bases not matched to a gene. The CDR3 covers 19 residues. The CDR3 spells CASSDSVLAGGSPTDTQYF. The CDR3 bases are TGTGCCAGCAGTGACTCGGTACTAGCGGGGGGTTCTCCAACAGATACGCAGTATTTT.

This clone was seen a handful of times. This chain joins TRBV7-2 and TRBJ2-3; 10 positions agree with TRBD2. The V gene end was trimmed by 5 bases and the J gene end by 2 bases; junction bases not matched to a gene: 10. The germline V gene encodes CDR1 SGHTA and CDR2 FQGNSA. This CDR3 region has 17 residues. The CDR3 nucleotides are TGTGCCAGCAGCCCGTTATCCCTAGCGGGGGCCACAGATACGCAGTATTTT. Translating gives CASSPLSLAGATDTQYF.

CDR3 sequence (DNA): TGTGCCAGCAGCTGGGGGACAGGGGTAAACACTGAAGCTTTCTTT. Its translation: CASSWGTGVNTEAFF. This sequence joins TRBV7-9 and TRBJ1-1; TRBD1 matches 10 bases. In germline, CDR1 is SEHNR, CDR2 FQNEAQ (reference sequence). Germline trimming cut 4 bases from V and 2 bases from J; bases unmatched to any gene: 4. The CDR3 totals 15 residues.

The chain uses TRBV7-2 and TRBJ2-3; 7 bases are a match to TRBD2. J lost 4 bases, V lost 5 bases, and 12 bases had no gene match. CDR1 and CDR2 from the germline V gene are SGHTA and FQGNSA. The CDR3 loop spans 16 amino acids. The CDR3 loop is CASSPRLAGRADTQYF. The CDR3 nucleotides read TGTGCCAGCAGCCCAAGGTTAGCGGGCCGGGCAGATACGCAGTATTTT. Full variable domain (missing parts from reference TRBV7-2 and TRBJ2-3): GAGVSQSPSNKVTEKGKDVELRCDPISGHTALYWYRQSLGQGLEFLIYFQGNSAPDKSGLPSDRFSAERTGGSVSTLTIQRTQQEDSAVYLCASSPRLAGRADTQYFGPGTRLTVL.

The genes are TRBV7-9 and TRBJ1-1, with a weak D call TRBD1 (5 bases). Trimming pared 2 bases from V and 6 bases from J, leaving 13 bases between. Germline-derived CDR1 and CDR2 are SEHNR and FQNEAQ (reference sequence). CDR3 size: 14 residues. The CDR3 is CASSLLGRHAEAFF. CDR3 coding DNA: TGTGCCAGCAGCTTACTGGGGCGGCACGCTGAAGCTTTCTTT.

This CDR3 is CASTEGGGASVREQYF. The CDR3 bases are TGTGCCAGCACCGAGGGTGGGGGGGCCTCCGTGCGCGAGCAGTACTTC. V is TRBV2 and J is TRBJ2-7; a possible D gene is TRBD2 (7 bases). Germline CDR1 reads SNHLY; CDR2 reads FYNNEI. V lost 7 bases to trimming and J lost 6 bases, with 25 bases between them. The CDR3 runs 16 residues.

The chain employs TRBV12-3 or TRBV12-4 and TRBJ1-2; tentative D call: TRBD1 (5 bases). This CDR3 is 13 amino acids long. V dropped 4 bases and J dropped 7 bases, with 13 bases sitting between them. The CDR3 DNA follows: TGTGCCAGCAGTTGGACAACACGCAGTGGCTACACCTTC. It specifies CASSWTTRSGYTF.

CDR3 in amino acids: CASRWTSTTDTQYF. CDR3 nucleotides: TGCGCCAGCAGATGGACTAGCACCACAGATACGCAGTATTTT. The chain recombines TRBV5-1 with TRBJ2-3, with TRBD2 matching 8 bases. V shed 5 bases and J 2 bases; nucleotides not matched to a gene: 4. CDR1 and CDR2 from the germline V gene are SGHRS and YFSETQ. The CDR3 is made up of 14 amino acids.

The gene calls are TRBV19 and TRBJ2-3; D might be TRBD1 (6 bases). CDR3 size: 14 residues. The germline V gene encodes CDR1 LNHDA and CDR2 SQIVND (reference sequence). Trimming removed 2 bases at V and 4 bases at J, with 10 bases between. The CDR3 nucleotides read TGTGCCAGTAGTATATCCAGGGGTGCAGATACGCAGTATTTT. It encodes CASSISRGADTQYF.

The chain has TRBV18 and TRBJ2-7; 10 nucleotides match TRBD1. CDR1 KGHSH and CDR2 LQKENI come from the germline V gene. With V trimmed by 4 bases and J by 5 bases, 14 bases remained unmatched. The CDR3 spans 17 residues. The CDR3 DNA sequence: TGTGCCAGCTCACTTAGGGTAATAGGGACAGGGGCCAACGAGCAGTACTTC. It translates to CASSLRVIGTGANEQYF.

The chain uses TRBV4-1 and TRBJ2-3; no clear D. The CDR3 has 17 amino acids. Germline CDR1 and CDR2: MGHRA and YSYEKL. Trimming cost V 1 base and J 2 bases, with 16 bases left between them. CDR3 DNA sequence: TGCGCCAGCAGCCAAGGCCGGGTCCTGCGCATCACAGATACGCAGTATTTT. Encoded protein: CASSQGRVLRITDTQYF.

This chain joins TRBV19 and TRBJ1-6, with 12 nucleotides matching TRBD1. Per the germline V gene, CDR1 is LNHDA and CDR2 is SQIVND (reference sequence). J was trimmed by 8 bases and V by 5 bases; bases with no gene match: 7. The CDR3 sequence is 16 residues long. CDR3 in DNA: TGTGCCAGTAGTTCCGGGACAGGGGGCTCGGATTCACCCCTCCACTTT. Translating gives CASSSGTGGSDSPLHF.

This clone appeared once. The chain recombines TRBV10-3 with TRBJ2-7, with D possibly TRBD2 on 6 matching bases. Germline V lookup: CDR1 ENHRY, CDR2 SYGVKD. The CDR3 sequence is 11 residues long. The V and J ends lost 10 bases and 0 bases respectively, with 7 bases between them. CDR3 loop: CATGGSYEQYF. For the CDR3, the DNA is TGTGCCACCGGGGGCTCCTACGAGCAGTACTTC.

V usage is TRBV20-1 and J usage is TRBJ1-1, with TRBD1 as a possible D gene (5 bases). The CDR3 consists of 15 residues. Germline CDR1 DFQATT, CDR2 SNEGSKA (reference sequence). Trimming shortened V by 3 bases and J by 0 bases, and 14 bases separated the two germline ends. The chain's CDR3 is CSASPWGQMNTEAFF. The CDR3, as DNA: TGCAGTGCTAGTCCGTGGGGCCAAATGAACACTGAAGCTTTCTTT.

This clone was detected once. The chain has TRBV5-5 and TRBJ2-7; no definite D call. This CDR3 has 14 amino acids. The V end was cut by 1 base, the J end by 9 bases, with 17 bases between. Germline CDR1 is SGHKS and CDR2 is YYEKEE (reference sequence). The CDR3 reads CASSLSQYAQRQYF. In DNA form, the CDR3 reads TGTGCCAGCAGCTTGAGTCAGTACGCTCAACGGCAGTACTTC.

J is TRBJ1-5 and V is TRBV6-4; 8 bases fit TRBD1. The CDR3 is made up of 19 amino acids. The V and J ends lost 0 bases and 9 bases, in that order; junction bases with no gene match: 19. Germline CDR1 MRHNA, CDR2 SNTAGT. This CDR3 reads CASSDSLQGATAPRWPQHF. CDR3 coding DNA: TGTGCCAGCAGTGACTCGCTTCAGGGGGCAACCGCTCCGAGGTGGCCCCAGCATTTT.

The CDR3 reads CASSEQRGARDTQYF. The CDR3 nucleotides are TGTGCCAGCAGTGAACAGCGGGGGGCGCGAGATACGCAGTATTTT. V is TRBV6-1 and J is TRBJ2-3; 9 bases map to TRBD2. Germline-derived CDR1 and CDR2 are MNHNS and SASEGT. The CDR3 extends over 15 amino acids. J was trimmed by 5 bases and V by 2 bases; bases with no gene match: 5.

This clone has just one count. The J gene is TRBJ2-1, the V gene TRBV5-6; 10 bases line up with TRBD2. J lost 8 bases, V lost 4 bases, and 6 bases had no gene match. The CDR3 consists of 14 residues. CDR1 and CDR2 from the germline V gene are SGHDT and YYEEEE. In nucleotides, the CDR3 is TGTGCCAGCAGCGGTCCTAGCGGGGGAGATGAGCAGTTCTTC. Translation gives CASSGPSGGDEQFF.

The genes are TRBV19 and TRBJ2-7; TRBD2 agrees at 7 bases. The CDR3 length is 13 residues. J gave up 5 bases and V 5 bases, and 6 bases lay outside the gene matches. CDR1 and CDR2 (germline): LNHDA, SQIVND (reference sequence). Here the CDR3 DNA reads TGTGCCAGTAGTGGGGAGGGGTACGACGAGCAGTACTTC. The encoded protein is CASSGEGYDEQYF.

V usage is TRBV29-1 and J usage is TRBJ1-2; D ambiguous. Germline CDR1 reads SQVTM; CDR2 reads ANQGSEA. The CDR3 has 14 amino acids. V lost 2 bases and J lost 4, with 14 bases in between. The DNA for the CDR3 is TGCAGCGTTGAACTGTTGGGAGGTGGCTATGGCTACACCTTC. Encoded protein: CSVELLGGGYGYTF.

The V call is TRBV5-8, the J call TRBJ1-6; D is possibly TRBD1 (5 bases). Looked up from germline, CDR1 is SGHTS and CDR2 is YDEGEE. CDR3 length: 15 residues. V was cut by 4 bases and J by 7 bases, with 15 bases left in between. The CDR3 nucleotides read TGTGCCAGCAGCCCAGTTGGGGGGAGAAATTCACCCCTCCACTTT. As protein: CASSPVGGRNSPLHF.

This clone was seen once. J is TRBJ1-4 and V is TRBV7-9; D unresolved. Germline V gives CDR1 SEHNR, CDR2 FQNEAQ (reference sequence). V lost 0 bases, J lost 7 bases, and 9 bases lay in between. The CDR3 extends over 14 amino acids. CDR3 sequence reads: CASSLAGSSEKLFF. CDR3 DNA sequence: TGTGCCAGCAGCTTAGCTGGGTCTAGTGAAAAACTGTTTTTT.

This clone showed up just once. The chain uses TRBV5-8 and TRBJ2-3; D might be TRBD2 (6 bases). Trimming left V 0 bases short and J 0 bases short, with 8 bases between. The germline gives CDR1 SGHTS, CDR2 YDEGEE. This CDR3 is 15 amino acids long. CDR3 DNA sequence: TGTGCCAGCAGCTTGGCCGGGACTAGCACAGATACGCAGTATTTT. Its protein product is CASSLAGTSTDTQYF.

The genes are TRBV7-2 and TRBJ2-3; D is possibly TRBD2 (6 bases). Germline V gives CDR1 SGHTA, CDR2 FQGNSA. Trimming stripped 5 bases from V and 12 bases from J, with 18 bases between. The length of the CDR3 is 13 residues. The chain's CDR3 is CASSTTPGTRQYF. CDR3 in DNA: TGTGCCAGCAGCACCACCCCAGGGACTCGTCAGTATTTT.